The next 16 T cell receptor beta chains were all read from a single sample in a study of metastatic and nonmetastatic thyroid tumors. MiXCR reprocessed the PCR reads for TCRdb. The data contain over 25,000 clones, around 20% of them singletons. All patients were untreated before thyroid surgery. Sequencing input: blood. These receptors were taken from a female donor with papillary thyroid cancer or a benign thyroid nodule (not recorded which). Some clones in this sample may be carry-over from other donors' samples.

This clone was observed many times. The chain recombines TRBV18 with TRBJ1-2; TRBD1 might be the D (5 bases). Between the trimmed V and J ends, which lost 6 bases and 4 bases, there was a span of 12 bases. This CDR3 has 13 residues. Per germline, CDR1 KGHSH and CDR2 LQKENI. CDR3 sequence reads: CASSRGGGYGYTF. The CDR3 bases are TGTGCCAGCTCCCGGGGGGGAGGCTATGGCTACACCTTC.

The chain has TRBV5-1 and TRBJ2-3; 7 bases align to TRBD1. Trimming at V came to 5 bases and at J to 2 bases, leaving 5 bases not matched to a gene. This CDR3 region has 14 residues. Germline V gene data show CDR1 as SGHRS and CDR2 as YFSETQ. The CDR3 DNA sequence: TGCGCCAGCAGTAATGACAGGGACACAGATACGCAGTATTTT. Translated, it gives CASSNDRDTDTQYF.

CDR3 amino acids: CSARDQLGSDTQYF. In nucleotides, the CDR3 is TGCAGTGCTAGAGATCAACTAGGCTCAGATACGCAGTATTTT. The chain recombines TRBV20-1 with TRBJ2-3, with D possibly TRBD2 on 5 matching bases. CDR1 is DFQATT, CDR2 SNEGSKA, per germline (reference sequence). V was clipped by 0 bases and J by 4 bases, with 11 bases between them. This CDR3 spans 14 amino acids.

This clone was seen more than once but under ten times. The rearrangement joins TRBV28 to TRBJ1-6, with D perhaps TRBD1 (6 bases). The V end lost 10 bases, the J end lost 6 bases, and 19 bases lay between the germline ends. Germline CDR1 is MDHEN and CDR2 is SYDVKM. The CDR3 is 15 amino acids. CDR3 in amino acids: CATLTSGTTNSPLHF. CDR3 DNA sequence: TGTGCCACACTAACATCCGGGACAACTAATTCACCCCTCCACTTT.

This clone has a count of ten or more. In nucleotides, the CDR3 is TGCAGCGTAGGGACAGGGAAATCCCATGGCTACACCTTC. Residues: CSVGTGKSHGYTF. The chain recombines TRBV29-1 with TRBJ1-2, with 9 bases identical to TRBD1. The CDR3 covers 13 residues. V was clipped by 6 bases and J by 6 bases; unmatched bases: 8. Germline V gene lookup returns CDR1 SQVTM and CDR2 ANQGSEA.

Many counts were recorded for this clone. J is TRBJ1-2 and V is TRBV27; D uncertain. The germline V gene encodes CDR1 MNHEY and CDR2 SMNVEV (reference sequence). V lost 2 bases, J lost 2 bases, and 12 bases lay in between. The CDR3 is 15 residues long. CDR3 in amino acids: CASSLIGSPNYGYTF. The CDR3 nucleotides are TGTGCCAGCAGTTTAATCGGTTCTCCCAACTATGGCTACACCTTC.

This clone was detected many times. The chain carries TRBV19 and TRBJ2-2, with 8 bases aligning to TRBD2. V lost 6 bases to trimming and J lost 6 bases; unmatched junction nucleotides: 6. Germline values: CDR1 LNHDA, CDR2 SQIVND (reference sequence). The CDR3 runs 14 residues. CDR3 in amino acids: CASRPGLESGELFF. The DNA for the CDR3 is TGTGCCAGTAGGCCGGGACTAGAATCCGGGGAGCTGTTTTTT.

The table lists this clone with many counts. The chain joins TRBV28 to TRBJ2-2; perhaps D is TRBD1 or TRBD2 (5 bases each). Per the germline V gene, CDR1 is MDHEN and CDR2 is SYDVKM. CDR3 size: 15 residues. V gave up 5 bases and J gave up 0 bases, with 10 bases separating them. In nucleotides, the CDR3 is TGTGCCAGCAGTCGGGACGTCGCGAACACCGGGGAGCTGTTTTTT. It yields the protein CASSRDVANTGELFF.

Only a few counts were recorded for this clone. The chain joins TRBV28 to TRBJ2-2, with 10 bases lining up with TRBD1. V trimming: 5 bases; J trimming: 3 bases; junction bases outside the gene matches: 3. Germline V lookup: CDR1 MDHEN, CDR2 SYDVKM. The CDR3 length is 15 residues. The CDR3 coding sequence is TGTGCCAGCAGTGCCGGGACAGGGGACACCGGGGAGCTGTTTTTT. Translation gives CASSAGTGDTGELFF.

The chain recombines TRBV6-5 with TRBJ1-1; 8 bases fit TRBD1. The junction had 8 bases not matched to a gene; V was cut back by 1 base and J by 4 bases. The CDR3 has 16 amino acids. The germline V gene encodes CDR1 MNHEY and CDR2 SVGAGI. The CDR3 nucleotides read TGTGCCAGCAGTTACTACAGGGGGGAGTTAGGCACTGAAGCTTTCTTT. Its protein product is CASSYYRGELGTEAFF.

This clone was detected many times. CDR3: CASSGDSLNTGELFF. The DNA for the CDR3 is TGTGCCAGCAGCGGGGACAGCTTGAACACCGGGGAGCTGTTTTTT. The chain combines TRBV7-9 with TRBJ2-2; TRBD1 aligns across 7 bases. The germline gives CDR1 SEHNR, CDR2 FQNEAQ (reference sequence). V shed 5 bases, J shed 1 base, and the junction held 4 bases outside the gene matches. The CDR3 contains 15 residues.

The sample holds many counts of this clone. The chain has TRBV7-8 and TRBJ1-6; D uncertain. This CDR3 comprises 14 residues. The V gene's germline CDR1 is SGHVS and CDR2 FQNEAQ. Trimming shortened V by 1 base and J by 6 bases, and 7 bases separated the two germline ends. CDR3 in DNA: TGTGCCAGCAGCTTAGGAGACCCTAATTCACCCCTCCACTTT. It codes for CASSLGDPNSPLHF. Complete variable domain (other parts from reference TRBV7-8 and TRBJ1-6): GAGVSQSPRYKVAKRGQDVALRCDPISGHVSLFWYQQALGQGPEFLTYFQNEAQLDKSGLPSDRFFAERPEGSVSTLKIQRTQQEDSAVYLCASSLGDPNSPLHFGNGTRLTVT.

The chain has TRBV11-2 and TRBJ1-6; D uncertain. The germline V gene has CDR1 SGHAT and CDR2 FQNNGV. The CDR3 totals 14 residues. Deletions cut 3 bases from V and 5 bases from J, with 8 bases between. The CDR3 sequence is CASSLSSNNSPLHF. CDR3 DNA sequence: TGTGCCAGCAGCTTGTCCAGTAATAATTCACCCCTCCACTTT. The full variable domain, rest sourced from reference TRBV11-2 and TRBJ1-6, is EAGVAQSPRYKIIEKRQSVAFWCNPISGHATLYWYQQILGQGPKLLIQFQNNGVVDDSQLPKDRFSAERLKGVDSTLKIQPAKLEDSAVYLCASSLSSNNSPLHFGNGTRLTVT.

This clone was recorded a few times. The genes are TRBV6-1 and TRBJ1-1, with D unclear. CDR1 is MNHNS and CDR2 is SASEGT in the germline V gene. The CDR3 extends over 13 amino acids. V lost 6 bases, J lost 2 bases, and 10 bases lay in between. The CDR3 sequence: CASSVILNTEAFF. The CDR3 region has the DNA TGTGCCAGCAGCGTAATCTTAAACACTGAAGCTTTCTTT.

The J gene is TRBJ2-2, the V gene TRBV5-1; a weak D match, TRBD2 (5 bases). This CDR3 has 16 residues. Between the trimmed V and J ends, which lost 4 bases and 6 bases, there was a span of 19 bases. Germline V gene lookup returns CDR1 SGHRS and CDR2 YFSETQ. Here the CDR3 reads CASSPLGSPRSGELFF. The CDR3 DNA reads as TGCGCCAGCAGCCCACTAGGGTCCCCCCGCTCCGGGGAGCTGTTTTTT.

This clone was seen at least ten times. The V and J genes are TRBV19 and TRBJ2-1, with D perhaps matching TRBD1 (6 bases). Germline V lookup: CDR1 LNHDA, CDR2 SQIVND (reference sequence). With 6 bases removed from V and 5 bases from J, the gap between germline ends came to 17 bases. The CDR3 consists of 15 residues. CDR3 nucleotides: TGTGCCAGTAGCCATATTACCAGGGACAACAATGAGCAGTTCTTC. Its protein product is CASSHITRDNNEQFF.